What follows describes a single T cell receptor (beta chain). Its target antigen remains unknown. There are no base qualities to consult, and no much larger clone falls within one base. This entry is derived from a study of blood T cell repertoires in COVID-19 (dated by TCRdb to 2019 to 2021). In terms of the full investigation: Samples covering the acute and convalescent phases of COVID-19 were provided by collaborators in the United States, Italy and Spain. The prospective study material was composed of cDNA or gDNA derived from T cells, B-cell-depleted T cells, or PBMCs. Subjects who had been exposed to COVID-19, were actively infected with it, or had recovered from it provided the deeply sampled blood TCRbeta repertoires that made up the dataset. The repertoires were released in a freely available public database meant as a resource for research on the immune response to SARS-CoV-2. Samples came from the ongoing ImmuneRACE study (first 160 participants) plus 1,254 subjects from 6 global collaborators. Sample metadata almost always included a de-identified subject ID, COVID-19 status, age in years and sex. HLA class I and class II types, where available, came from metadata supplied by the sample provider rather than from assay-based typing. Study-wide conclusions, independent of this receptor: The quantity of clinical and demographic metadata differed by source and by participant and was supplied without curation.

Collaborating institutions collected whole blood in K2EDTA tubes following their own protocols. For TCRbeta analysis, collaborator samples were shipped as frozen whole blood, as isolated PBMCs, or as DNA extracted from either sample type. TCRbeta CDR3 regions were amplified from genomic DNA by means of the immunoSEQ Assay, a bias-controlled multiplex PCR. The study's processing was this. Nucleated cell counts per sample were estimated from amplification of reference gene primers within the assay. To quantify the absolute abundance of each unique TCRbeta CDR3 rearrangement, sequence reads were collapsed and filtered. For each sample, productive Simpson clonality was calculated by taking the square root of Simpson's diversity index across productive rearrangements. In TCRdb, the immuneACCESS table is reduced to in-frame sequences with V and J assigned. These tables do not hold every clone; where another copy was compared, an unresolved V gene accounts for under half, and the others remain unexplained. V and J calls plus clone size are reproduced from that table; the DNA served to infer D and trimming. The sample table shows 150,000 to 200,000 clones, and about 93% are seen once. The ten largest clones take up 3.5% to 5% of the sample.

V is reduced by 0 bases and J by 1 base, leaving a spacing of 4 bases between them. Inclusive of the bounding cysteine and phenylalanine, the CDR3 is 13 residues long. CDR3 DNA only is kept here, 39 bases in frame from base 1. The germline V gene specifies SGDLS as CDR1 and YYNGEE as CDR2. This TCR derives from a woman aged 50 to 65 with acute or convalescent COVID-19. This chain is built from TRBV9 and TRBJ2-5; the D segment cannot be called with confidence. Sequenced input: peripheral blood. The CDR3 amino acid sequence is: CASSVGGQETQYF. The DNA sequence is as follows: TGTGCCAGCAGCGTAGGCGGCCAAGAGACCCAGTACTTC.